One and the same sample provided the 30 T cell receptor beta chains below, sequenced in a study of blood T cell repertoires in COVID-19. The repertoire was sequenced with immunoSEQ multiplex PCR; TCRdb's copy has only in-frame clones and lacks some. The profile shows approximately 100,000 clones, 85% of them singletons. Sequences were obtained from peripheral blood. The receptors were sampled from a woman between 65 and 79 years old with active or convalescent COVID-19.

The chain has TRBV28 and TRBJ2-7, with 7 positions matching TRBD1. The V gene's germline CDR1 is MDHEN and CDR2 SYDVKM. With V trimmed by 5 bases and J by 7 bases, 5 bases remained unmatched. The CDR3 length is 12 residues. CDR3 loop: CASSLGGREQYF. CDR3 in DNA: TGTGCCAGCAGTCTAGGGGGCAGGGAGCAGTACTTC. Together with reference TRBV28 and TRBJ2-7, the CDR3 gives the full variable domain: DVKVTQSSRYLVKRTGEKVFLECVQDMDHENMFWYRQDPGLGLRLIYFSYDVKMKEKGDIPEGYSVSREKKERFSLILESASTNQTSMYLCASSLGGREQYFGPGTRLTVT.

This clone was seen a few times. The J gene is TRBJ1-2, the V gene TRBV5-1; D call uncertain. CDR1 is SGHRS and CDR2 is YFSETQ in the germline V gene. The CDR3 consists of 13 residues. With 3 bases removed from V and 8 bases from J, the gap between germline ends came to 14 bases. CDR3 sequence: CASSWSPEDGYTF. For the CDR3, the DNA is TGCGCCAGCAGCTGGTCCCCGGAGGACGGCTACACCTTC.

There are a few counts of this clone. V is TRBV24-1 and J is TRBJ2-7; the match to TRBD1 covers 10 bases. The CDR3 covers 14 residues. Germline V lookup: CDR1 KGHDR, CDR2 SFDVKD. V lost 2 bases to trimming and J lost 12 bases; unmatched junction nucleotides: 9. The chain's CDR3 is CATSDSFLTGGLYF. CDR3 nucleotides: TGTGCCACCAGTGATTCCTTTTTGACAGGGGGCCTGTACTTC.

The rearrangement joins TRBV18 to TRBJ2-3; TRBD1 might be the D (6 bases). The CDR3 loop spans 15 amino acids. Trimming took 2 bases from V and 1 from J, leaving 10 bases between them. Per germline, CDR1 KGHSH and CDR2 LQKENI. CDR3 amino acids: CASSPNRAGTDTQYF. CDR3 bases: TGTGCCAGCTCACCAAACAGGGCAGGCACAGATACGCAGTATTTT. Full variable domain (missing parts from reference TRBV18 and TRBJ2-3): NAGVMQNPRHLVRRRGQEARLRCSPMKGHSHVYWYRQLPEEGLKFMVYLQKENIIDESGMPKERFSAEFPKEGPSILRIQQVVRGDSAAYFCASSPNRAGTDTQYFGPGTRLTVL.

The chain joins TRBV28 to TRBJ1-5; D is perhaps TRBD1 (5 bases). V lost 2 bases and J 7 bases, leaving 12 bases between the germline ends. There are 14 residues in the CDR3. CDR1 MDHEN and CDR2 SYDVKM come from the germline V gene. The CDR3 spells CASSLKGVRQPQHF. In DNA form, the CDR3 reads TGTGCCAGCAGTTTAAAAGGGGTAAGACAGCCCCAGCATTTT.

The chain carries TRBV5-1 and TRBJ2-1; TRBD1 aligns across 8 bases. The junction had 6 bases not matched to a gene; V was cut back by 4 bases and J by 6 bases. The germline CDR1 and CDR2 sequences are SGHRS and YFSETQ. This CDR3 spans 14 amino acids. CDR3 in DNA: TGCGCCAGCAGCGAGGACAGGGTTGGCAATGAGCAGTTCTTC. The encoded protein is CASSEDRVGNEQFF.

V and J are TRBV3-1 (or the pseudogene TRBV3-2) and TRBJ2-7; perhaps TRBD2 as D (6 bases). V was trimmed by 5 bases and J by 2 bases, leaving 13 bases between them. The CDR3 is 14 amino acids. Germline loops: CDR1 LGHDT, CDR2 YNNKEL (reference sequence). DNA for the CDR3: TGTGCCAGCAGCAGGGGCCGCGGGACCTACGAGCAGTACTTC. It translates to CASSRGRGTYEQYF.

The chain recombines TRBV9 with TRBJ2-1; TRBD2 aligns across 8 bases. The trim removed 4 bases at V and 9 bases at J, leaving 12 bases unmatched. The CDR3 is 15 residues long. Germline V gives CDR1 SGDLS, CDR2 YYNGEE. CDR3 nucleotides: TGTGCCAGCAGCCCCGGGAGGGGTGCGTCTGGTGAGCAGTTCTTC. Encoded protein: CASSPGRGASGEQFF.

This clone came up a few times. V usage is TRBV5-1 and J usage is TRBJ2-7; 8 positions agree with TRBD2. The junction had 7 bases not matched to a gene; V was cut back by 4 bases and J by 1 base. This CDR3 spans 15 amino acids. Germline V lookup: CDR1 SGHRS, CDR2 YFSETQ. CDR3 protein: CASSGSSGQSYEQYF. The CDR3 DNA reads as TGCGCCAGCAGCGGATCTAGCGGGCAATCCTACGAGCAGTACTTC.

CDR3 in amino acids: CASSQDASGSGEQYF. The CDR3 DNA reads TGTGCCAGCAGCCAAGATGCTAGCGGGAGCGGCGAGCAGTACTTC. The chain joins TRBV3-1 (or the pseudogene TRBV3-2) to TRBJ2-7, with 10 bases lining up with TRBD2. Germline CDR1 and CDR2: LGHDT and YNNKEL (reference sequence). The CDR3 sequence is 15 residues long. The junction had 5 bases not matched to a gene; V was cut back by 0 bases and J by 6 bases.

V usage is TRBV19 and J usage is TRBJ2-7; 13 bases map to TRBD2. The V segment lost 0 bases and the J segment 7 bases; nucleotides outside the gene matches: 6. This CDR3 spans 16 amino acids. Germline V CDR1 and CDR2: LNHDA, SQIVND (reference sequence). The CDR3 bases are TGTGCCAGTAGTATAGAGGCGACTAGCGGGAGGAGGGAGCAGTACTTC. It specifies CASSIEATSGRREQYF.

This clone has a handful of counts. The chain recombines TRBV9 with TRBJ2-3, with TRBD2 identical over 12 bases. Germline values: CDR1 SGDLS, CDR2 YYNGEE. J lost 5 bases, V lost 0 bases, and 4 bases had no gene match. This CDR3 has 16 residues. The CDR3 DNA reads TGTGCCAGCAGCGTAGGCCCGGGACTAGCGGGAGATACGCAGTATTTT. Translation gives CASSVGPGLAGDTQYF.

CDR3: CASRLSGTGCYEQYF. CDR3 in DNA: TGTGCCAGCAGATTATCCGGGACAGGGTGTTACGAGCAGTACTTC. The chain is built from TRBV9 and TRBJ2-7; 9 nucleotides agree with TRBD1. Germline V lookup: CDR1 SGDLS, CDR2 YYNGEE. V shed 5 bases, J shed 4 bases, and the junction held 10 bases outside the gene matches. The CDR3 spans 15 residues.

Comment on this clone: Compared with germline, one end of the junction differs, possibly owing to a read error. The rearrangement uses TRBV4-2 and TRBJ2-1, with D maybe TRBD2 (6 bases). The CDR3 loop spans 18 amino acids. From germline, CDR1 is LGHNA and CDR2 YNFKEQ. CDR3 protein: CASSQAARDFTGINKQFF. The CDR3 region has the DNA TGTGCCAGCAGCCAGGCTGCCCGGGACTTCACGGGTATCAATAAGCAGTTCTTC.

The rearrangement joins TRBV18 to TRBJ1-1; possibly TRBD1 for D (5 bases). Trimming took 2 bases from V and 0 from J, leaving 16 bases between them. Germline V gives CDR1 KGHSH, CDR2 LQKENI. The CDR3 contains 17 residues. The CDR3 region is CASSPIGAVTVNTEAFF. CDR3 in DNA: TGTGCCAGCTCACCAATTGGGGCAGTCACTGTGAACACTGAAGCTTTCTTT.

The rearrangement links TRBV4-1 to TRBJ1-1; D might be TRBD1 (6 bases). The CDR3 length is 15 residues. The germline V gene has CDR1 MGHRA and CDR2 YSYEKL. V lost 2 bases to trimming and J lost 5 bases, with 15 bases between them. The CDR3 DNA reads as TGCGCCAGCAGCCAATCCGGGGGGGGCGGGACTGAAGCTTTCTTT. Residues: CASSQSGGGGTEAFF.

The rearrangement joins TRBV7-3 to TRBJ1-6; D remains unclear. CDR3 length equals 15 residues. Germline values: CDR1 SGHTA, CDR2 FQGTGA. The V end was cut by 2 bases, the J end by 8 bases, with 13 bases between. The CDR3: CASSLDGIRDSPLHF. The CDR3 DNA is TGTGCCAGCAGCTTAGACGGGATCCGGGATTCACCCCTCCACTTT.

This chain joins TRBV28 and TRBJ1-5, with a tentative D call TRBD1 (6 bases). Trimming removed 5 bases at V and 6 bases at J, with 20 bases between. From germline, CDR1 is MDHEN and CDR2 SYDVKM. The CDR3 is 16 amino acids. CDR3 loop: CASSRQGPRGSQPQHF. CDR3 bases: TGTGCCAGCAGTCGCCAGGGGCCACGTGGGTCTCAGCCCCAGCATTTT.

The rearrangement joins TRBV19 to TRBJ2-1; 7 bases agree with TRBD2. CDR3 length equals 15 residues. V lost 3 bases and J lost 0; bases outside the gene matches: 2. Germline values: CDR1 LNHDA, CDR2 SQIVND (reference sequence). The CDR3 here is CASSMGGFSYNEQFF. The DNA for the CDR3 is TGTGCCAGTAGTATGGGAGGGTTCTCCTACAATGAGCAGTTCTTC.

The rearrangement joins TRBV18 to TRBJ1-3, with D hard to call. The germline V and J ends were trimmed by 3 bases and 0 bases, with 12 bases remaining between them. CDR3 length: 16 residues. Germline V gives CDR1 KGHSH, CDR2 LQKENI. CDR3 sequence reads: CASSPSGSYSGNTIYF. Here the CDR3 DNA reads TGTGCCAGCTCACCTAGCGGTTCCTACTCTGGAAACACCATATATTTT.

The rearrangement uses TRBV2 and TRBJ2-3, with D possibly being TRBD1 (6 bases). This CDR3 has 13 amino acids. In germline, CDR1 is SNHLY, CDR2 FYNNEI. Trimming stripped 11 bases from V and 2 bases from J, with 14 bases between. The CDR3 spells CASSRGPTDTQYF. The CDR3 DNA is TGTGCCTCCTCCAGGGGACCCACAGATACGCAGTATTTT.

The genes are TRBV7-2 and TRBJ2-7, with 7 positions matching TRBD1. V was pared by 6 bases and J by 1 base, with 9 bases of the junction left unmatched. This CDR3 spans 15 amino acids. The germline V gene has CDR1 SGHTA and CDR2 FQGNSA. This CDR3 is CASRRTGTASYEQYF. CDR3 in DNA: TGTGCCAGCAGGCGTACCGGGACAGCTTCCTACGAGCAGTACTTC.

The V call is TRBV4-1, the J call TRBJ1-2; D perhaps matches TRBD1 (6 bases). The CDR3 sequence is 16 residues long. The germline V gene has CDR1 MGHRA and CDR2 YSYEKL. The germline V and J ends were trimmed by 0 bases and 4 bases, with 15 bases remaining between them. The DNA of the CDR3 is TGCGCCAGCAGCCAAGAAGGGGGTCACAGAAGCTATGGCTACACCTTC. This codes for CASSQEGGHRSYGYTF.

V usage is TRBV5-6 and J usage is TRBJ1-6; 8 bases are shared with TRBD1. Germline CDR1 and CDR2: SGHDT and YYEEEE. Unmatched junction bases numbered 7, after V lost 4 bases and J lost 4 bases. CDR3 length: 16 residues. CDR3 sequence reads: CASSTGTGLYNSPLHF. CDR3 in DNA: TGTGCCAGCAGCACCGGGACAGGCCTATATAATTCACCCCTCCACTTT.

The chain has TRBV18 and TRBJ2-3; 9 bases align to TRBD1. The CDR3 loop spans 17 amino acids. The J segment lost 7 bases and the V segment lost 1 base, leaving 12 bases of the junction unmatched. Germline V lookup: CDR1 KGHSH, CDR2 LQKENI. CDR3 sequence: CASSPLQRDRVKNTQYF. CDR3 nucleotide sequence: TGTGCCAGCTCACCACTACAGCGGGACAGGGTTAAAAATACGCAGTATTTT.

The rearrangement links TRBV7-8 to TRBJ1-1, with D possibly TRBD1 on 5 matching bases. This CDR3 has 15 amino acids. Germline CDR1 and CDR2: SGHVS and FQNEAQ. Trimming removed 1 base from V and 3 bases from J, with 12 bases in between. The CDR3: CASSLGGVRDTEAFF. The CDR3 DNA is TGTGCCAGCAGCTTAGGGGGGGTCCGGGACACTGAAGCTTTCTTT. Full variable domain (remainder filled in from reference TRBV7-8 and TRBJ1-1): GAGVSQSPRYKVAKRGQDVALRCDPISGHVSLFWYQQALGQGPEFLTYFQNEAQLDKSGLPSDRFFAERPEGSVSTLKIQRTQQEDSAVYLCASSLGGVRDTEAFFGQGTRLTVV.

The chain combines TRBV5-1 with TRBJ2-3, with D possibly being TRBD1 (6 bases). The CDR3 runs 15 residues. Germline V lookup: CDR1 SGHRS, CDR2 YFSETQ. Trimming stripped 2 bases from V and 3 bases from J, with 13 bases between. The CDR3 spells CASSLLGQKTDTQYF. In nucleotides, the CDR3 is TGCGCCAGCAGCTTATTGGGACAAAAAACAGATACGCAGTATTTT.

To note about this clone: This sample includes further DNA sequences coding for the same CDR3. The CDR3 reads CASSPGQGGGYTF. The DNA of the CDR3 is TGTGCCAGCTCACCGGGACAGGGGGGTGGCTACACCTTC. The chain combines TRBV18 with TRBJ1-2, with TRBD1 matching over 11 bases. This CDR3 spans 13 amino acids. Germline-derived CDR1 and CDR2 are KGHSH and LQKENI. The J segment lost 7 bases and the V segment lost 3 bases, leaving 1 base of the junction unmatched.

The CDR3 nucleotides read TGCGCCAGCCGGGGGGGCACCGGGGAGCTGTTTTTT. Its protein is CASRGGTGELFF. This chain joins TRBV4-3 and TRBJ2-2; TRBD2 matches at 8 bases. The junction had 0 bases not matched to a gene; V was cut back by 8 bases and J by 4 bases. Germline V gene lookup returns CDR1 LGHNA and CDR2 YSLEER. The length of the CDR3 is 12 residues.

The chain has TRBV5-6 and TRBJ2-1; D gene uncertain. The CDR3 runs 11 residues. Germline assignment: CDR1 SGHDT and CDR2 YYEEEE. V was cut by 2 bases and J by 10 bases, with 7 bases left in between. The CDR3 spells CASSFPGEQFF. The CDR3, as DNA: TGTGCCAGCAGCTTCCCCGGGGAGCAGTTCTTC.